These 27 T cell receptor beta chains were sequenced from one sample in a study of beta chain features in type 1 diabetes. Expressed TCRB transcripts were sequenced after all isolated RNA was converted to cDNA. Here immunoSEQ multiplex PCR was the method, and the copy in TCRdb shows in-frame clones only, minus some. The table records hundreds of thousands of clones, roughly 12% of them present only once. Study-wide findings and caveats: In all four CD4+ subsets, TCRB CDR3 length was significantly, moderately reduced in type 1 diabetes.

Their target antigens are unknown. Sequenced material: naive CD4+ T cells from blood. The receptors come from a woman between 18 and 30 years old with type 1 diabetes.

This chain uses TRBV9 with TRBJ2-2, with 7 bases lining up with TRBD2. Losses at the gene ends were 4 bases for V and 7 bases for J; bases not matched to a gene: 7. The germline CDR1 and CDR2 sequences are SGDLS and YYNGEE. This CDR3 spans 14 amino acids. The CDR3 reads CASSSSGMVGELFF. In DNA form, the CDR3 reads TGTGCCAGCAGCTCGAGCGGGATGGTCGGGGAGCTGTTTTTT. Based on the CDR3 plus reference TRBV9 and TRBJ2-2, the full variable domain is DSGVTQTPKHLITATGQRVTLRCSPRSGDLSVYWYQQSLDQGLQFLIQYYNGEERAKGNILERFSAQQFPDLHSELNLSSLELGDSALYFCASSSSGMVGELFFGEGSRLTVL.

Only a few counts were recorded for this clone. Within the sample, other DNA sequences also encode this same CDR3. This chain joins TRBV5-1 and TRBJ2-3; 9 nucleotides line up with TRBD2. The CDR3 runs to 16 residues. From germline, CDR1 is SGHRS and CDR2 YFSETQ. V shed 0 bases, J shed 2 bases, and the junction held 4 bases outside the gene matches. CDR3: CASSLGLAGSTDTQYF. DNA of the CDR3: TGCGCCAGCAGCTTGGGGCTAGCGGGGTCCACAGATACGCAGTATTTT.

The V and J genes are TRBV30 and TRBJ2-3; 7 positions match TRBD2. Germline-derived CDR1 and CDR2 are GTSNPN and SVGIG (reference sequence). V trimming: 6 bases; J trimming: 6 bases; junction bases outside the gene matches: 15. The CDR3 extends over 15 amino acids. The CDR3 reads CACRLAKLGSDTQYF. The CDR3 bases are TGTGCCTGCAGACTAGCCAAATTAGGATCGGATACGCAGTATTTT.

The CDR3 protein is CASRFRAPGTEAFF. In DNA form, the CDR3 reads TGTGCAAGTCGCTTCAGGGCTCCTGGCACTGAAGCTTTCTTT. This chain connects TRBV12-2 to TRBJ1-1; TRBD1 is the table's D call and was not checked against the DNA. TRBV12-2 is labeled a pseudogene. This CDR3 has 14 amino acids.

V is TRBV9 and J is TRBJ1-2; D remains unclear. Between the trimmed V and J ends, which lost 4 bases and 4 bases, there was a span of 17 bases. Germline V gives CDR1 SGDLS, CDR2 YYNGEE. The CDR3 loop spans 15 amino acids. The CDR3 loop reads CASSPPEAHSYGYTF. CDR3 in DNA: TGTGCCAGCAGCCCCCCTGAAGCCCACTCCTATGGCTACACCTTC.

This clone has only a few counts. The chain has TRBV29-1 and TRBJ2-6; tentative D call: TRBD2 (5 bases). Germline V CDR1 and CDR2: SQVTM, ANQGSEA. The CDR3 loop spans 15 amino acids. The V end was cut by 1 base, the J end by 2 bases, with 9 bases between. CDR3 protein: CSVEGKGAGANVLTF. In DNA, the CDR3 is TGCAGCGTTGAAGGCAAGGGAGCTGGGGCCAACGTCCTGACTTTC.

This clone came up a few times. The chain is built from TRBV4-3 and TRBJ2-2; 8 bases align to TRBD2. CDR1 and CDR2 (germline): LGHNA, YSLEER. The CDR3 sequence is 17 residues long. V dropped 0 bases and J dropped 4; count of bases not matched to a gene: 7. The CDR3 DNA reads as TGCGCCAGCAGCCAAGAACAACGGGAGGGCCGCACCGGGGAGCTGTTTTTT. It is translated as CASSQEQREGRTGELFF.

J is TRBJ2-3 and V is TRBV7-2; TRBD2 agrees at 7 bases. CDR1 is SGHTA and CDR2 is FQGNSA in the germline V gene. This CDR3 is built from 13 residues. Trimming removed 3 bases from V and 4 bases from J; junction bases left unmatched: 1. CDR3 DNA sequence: TGTGCCAGCAGCTTCGGGGGGTCAGATACGCAGTATTTT. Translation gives CASSFGGSDTQYF.

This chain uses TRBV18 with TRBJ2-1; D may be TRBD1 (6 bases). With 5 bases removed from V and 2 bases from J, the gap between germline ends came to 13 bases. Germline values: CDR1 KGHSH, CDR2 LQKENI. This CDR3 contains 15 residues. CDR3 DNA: TGTGCCAGCTCAACGCAGGGGCACACCTACAATGAGCAGTTCTTC. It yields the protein CASSTQGHTYNEQFF. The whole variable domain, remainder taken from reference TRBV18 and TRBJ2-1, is NAGVMQNPRHLVRRRGQEARLRCSPMKGHSHVYWYRQLPEEGLKFMVYLQKENIIDESGMPKERFSAEFPKEGPSILRIQQVVRGDSAAYFCASSTQGHTYNEQFFGPGTRLTVL.

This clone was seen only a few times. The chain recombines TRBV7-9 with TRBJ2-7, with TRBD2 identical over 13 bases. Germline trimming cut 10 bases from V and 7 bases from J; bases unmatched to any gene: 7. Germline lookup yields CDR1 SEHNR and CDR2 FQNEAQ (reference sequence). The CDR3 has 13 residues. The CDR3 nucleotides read TGTGCCACAGGACTAGCGGGAGTGGGGGAGCAGTACTTC. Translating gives CATGLAGVGEQYF.

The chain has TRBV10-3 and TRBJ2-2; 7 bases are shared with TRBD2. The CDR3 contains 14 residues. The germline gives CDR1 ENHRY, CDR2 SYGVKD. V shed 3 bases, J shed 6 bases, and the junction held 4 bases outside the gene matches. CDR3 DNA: TGTGCCATCAGTGAACGGCTAGCGGCCGGGGAGCTGTTTTTT. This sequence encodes CAISERLAAGELFF.

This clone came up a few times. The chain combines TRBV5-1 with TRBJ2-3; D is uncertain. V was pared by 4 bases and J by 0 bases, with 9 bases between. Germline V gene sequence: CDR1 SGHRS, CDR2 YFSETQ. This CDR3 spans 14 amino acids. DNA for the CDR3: TGCGCCAGCAGCCCTCGCGGCAGCACAGATACGCAGTATTTT. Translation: CASSPRGSTDTQYF.

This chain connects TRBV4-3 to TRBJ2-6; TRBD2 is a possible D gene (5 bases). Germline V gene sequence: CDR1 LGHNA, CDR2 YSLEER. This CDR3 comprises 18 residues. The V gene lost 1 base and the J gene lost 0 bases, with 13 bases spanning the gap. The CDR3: CASSQVSGSHSGANVLTF. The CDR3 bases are TGCGCCAGCAGCCAAGTCTCGGGGAGTCACTCTGGGGCCAACGTCCTGACTTTC.

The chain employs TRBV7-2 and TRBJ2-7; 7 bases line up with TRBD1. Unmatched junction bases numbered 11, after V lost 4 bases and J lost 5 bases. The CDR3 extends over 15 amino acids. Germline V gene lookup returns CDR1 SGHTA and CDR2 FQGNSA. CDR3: CASSSHDRAVNEQYF. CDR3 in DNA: TGTGCCAGCAGCTCCCATGACAGGGCGGTAAACGAGCAGTACTTC. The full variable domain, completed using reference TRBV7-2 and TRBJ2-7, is GAGVSQSPSNKVTEKGKDVELRCDPISGHTALYWYRQSLGQGLEFLIYFQGNSAPDKSGLPSDRFSAERTGGSVSTLTIQRTQQEDSAVYLCASSSHDRAVNEQYFGPGTRLTVT.

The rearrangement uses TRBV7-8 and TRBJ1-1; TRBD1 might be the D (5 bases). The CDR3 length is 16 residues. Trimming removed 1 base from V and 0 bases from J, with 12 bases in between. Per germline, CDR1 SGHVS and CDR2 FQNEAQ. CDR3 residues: CASSLGGAAMNTEAFF. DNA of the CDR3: TGTGCCAGCAGCTTAGGTGGGGCAGCGATGAACACTGAAGCTTTCTTT.

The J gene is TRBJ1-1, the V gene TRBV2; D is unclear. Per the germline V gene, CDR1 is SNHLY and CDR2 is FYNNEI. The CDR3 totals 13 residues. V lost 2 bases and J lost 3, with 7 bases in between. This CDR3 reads CASSESGDTEAFF. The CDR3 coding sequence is TGTGCCAGCAGTGAATCCGGGGACACTGAAGCTTTCTTT.

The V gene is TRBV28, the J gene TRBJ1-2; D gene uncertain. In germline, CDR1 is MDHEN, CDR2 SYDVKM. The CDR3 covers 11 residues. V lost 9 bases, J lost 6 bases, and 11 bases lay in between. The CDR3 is CASREEDGYTF. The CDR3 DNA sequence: TGTGCCAGTCGGGAAGAGGATGGCTACACCTTC.

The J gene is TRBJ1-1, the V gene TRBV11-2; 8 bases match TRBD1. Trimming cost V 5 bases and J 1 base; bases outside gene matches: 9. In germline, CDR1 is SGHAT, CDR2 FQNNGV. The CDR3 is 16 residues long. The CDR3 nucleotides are TGTGCCAGCAGCCCAACCAGGGGGCGCGGGAACACTGAAGCTTTCTTT. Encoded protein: CASSPTRGRGNTEAFF.

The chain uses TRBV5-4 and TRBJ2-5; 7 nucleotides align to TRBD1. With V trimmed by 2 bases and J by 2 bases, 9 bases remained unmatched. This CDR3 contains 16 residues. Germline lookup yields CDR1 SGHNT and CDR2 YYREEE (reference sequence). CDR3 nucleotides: TGTGCCAGCAGCTTTCGGACAGGTGGGGCTCAAGAGACCCAGTACTTC. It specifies CASSFRTGGAQETQYF. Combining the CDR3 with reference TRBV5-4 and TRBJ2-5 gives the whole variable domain ETGVTQSPTHLIKTRGQQVTLRCSSQSGHNTVSWYQQALGQGPQFIFQYYREEENGRGNFPPRFSGLQFPNYSSELNVNALELDDSALYLCASSFRTGGAQETQYFGPGTRLLVL.

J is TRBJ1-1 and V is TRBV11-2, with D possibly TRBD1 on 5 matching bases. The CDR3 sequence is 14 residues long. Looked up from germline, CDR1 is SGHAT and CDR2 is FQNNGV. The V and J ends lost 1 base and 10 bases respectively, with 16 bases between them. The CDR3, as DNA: TGTGCCAGCAGCTTAGTAGACTCTCTGACAGTAGCTTTCTTT. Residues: CASSLVDSLTVAFF.

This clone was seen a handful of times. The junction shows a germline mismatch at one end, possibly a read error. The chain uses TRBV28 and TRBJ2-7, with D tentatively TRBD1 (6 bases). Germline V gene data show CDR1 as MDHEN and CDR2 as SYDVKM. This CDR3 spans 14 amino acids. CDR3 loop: CASLERDKSFEQYF. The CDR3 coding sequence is TGTGCCAGCCTAGAAAGGGACAAGTCCTTCGAGCAGTACTTC.

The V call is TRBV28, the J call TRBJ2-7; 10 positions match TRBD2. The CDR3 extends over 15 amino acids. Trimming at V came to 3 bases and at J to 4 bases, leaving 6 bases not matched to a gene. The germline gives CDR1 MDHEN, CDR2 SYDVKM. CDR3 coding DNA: TGTGCCAGCAGTTTGGCTAGCGGGAGCTCGTACGAGCAGTACTTC. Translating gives CASSLASGSSYEQYF.

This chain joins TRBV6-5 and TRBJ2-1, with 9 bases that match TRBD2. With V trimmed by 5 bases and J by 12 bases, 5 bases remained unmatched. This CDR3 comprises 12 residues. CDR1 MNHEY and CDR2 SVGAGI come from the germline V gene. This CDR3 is CASSSGGSSQFF. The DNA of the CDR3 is TGTGCCAGCAGTAGCGGGGGGAGCTCGCAGTTCTTC.

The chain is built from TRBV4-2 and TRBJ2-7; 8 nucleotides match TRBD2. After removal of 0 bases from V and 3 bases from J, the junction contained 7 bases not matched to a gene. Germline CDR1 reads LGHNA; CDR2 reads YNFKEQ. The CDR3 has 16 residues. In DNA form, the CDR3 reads TGTGCCAGCAGCCAAGATCTTACTAGCGGCAGCTACGAGCAGTACTTC. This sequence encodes CASSQDLTSGSYEQYF.

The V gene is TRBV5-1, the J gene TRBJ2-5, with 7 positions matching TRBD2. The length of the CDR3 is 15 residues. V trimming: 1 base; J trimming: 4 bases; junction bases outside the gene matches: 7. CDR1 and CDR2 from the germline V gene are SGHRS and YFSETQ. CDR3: CASSLSGSGGETQYF. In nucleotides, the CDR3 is TGCGCCAGCAGCTTGTCGGGGTCGGGAGGAGAGACCCAGTACTTC.

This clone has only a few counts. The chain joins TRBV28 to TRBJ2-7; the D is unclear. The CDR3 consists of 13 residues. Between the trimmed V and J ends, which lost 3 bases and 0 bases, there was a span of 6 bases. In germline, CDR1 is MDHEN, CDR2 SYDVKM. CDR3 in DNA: TGTGCCAGCAGTTTCCGGTCCTCCTACGAGCAGTACTTC. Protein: CASSFRSSYEQYF.

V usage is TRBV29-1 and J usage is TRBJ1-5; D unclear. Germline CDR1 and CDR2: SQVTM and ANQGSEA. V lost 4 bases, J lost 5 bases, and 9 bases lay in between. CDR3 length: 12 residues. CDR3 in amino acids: CSVVSGDQPQHF. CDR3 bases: TGCAGCGTTGTAAGCGGGGATCAGCCCCAGCATTTT.